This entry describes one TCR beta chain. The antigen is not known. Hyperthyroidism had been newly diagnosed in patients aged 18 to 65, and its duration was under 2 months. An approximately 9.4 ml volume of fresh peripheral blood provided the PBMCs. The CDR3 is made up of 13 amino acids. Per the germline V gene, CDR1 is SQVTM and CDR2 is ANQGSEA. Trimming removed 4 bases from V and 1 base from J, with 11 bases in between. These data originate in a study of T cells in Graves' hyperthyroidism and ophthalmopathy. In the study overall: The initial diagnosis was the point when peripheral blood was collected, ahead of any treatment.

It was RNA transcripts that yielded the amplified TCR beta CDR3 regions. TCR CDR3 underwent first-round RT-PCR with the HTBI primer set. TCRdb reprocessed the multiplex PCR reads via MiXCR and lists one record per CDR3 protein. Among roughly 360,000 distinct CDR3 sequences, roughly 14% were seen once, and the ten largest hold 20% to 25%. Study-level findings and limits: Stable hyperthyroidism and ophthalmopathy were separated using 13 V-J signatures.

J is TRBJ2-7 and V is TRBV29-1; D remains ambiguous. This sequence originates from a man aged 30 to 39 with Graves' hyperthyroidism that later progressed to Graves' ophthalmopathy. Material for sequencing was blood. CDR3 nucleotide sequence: TGCAGCGTTGGTCGCCGACATTCCTACGAGCAGTACTTC. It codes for CSVGRRHSYEQYF.